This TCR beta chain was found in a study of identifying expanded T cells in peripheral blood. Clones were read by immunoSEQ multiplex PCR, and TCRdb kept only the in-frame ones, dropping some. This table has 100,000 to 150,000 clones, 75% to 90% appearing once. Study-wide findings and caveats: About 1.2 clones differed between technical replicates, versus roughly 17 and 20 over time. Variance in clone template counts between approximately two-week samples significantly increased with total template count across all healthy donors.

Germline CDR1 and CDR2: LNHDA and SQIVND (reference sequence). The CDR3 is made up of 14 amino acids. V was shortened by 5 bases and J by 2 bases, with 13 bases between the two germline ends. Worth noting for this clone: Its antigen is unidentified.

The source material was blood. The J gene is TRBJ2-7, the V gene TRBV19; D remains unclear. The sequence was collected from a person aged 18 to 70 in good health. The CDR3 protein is CASSLTFGPYEQYF. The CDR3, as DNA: TGTGCCAGTAGTCTGACCTTTGGCCCCTACGAGCAGTACTTC.